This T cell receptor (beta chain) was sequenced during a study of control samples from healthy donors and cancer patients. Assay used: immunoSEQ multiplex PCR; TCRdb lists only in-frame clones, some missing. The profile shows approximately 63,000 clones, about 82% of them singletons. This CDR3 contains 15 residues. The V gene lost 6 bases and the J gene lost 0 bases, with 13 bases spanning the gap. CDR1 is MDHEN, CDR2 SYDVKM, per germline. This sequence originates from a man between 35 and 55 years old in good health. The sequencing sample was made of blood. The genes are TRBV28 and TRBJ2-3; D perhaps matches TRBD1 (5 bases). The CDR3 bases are TGTGCCAGCAGCCCTCACCAGGGTAGCACAGATACGCAGTATTTT. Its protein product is CASSPHQGSTDTQYF.